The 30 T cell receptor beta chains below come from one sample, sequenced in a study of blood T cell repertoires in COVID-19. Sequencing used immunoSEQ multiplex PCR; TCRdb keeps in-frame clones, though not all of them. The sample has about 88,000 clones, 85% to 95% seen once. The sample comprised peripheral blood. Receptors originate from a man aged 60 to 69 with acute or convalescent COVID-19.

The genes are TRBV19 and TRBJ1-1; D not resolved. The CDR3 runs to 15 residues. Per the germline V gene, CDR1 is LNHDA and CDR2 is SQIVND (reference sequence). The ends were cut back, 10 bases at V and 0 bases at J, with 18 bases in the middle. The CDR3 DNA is TGTGCCACCGTGGGAGGGTGGCAGGTGAACACTGAAGCTTTCTTT. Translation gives CATVGGWQVNTEAFF.

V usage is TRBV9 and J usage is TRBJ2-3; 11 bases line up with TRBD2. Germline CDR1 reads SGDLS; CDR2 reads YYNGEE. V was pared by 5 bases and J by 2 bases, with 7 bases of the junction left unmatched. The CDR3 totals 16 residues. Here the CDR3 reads CASSALLAGDTDTQYF. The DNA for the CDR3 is TGTGCCAGCAGTGCTTTACTAGCGGGAGACACAGATACGCAGTATTTT. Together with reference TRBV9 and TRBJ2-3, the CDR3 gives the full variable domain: DSGVTQTPKHLITATGQRVTLRCSPRSGDLSVYWYQQSLDQGLQFLIQYYNGEERAKGNILERFSAQQFPDLHSELNLSSLELGDSALYFCASSALLAGDTDTQYFGPGTRLTVL.

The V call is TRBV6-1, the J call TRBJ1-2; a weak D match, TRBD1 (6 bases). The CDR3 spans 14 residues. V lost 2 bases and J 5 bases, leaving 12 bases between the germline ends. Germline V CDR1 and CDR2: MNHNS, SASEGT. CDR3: CASSEWGQGYGYTF. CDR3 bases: TGTGCCAGCAGTGAATGGGGGCAGGGGTATGGCTACACCTTC.

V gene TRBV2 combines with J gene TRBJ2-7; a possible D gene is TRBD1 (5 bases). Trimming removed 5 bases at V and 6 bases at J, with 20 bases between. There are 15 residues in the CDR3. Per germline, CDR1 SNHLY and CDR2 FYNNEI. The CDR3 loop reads CASSPGPSLESEQYF. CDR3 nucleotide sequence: TGTGCCAGCAGTCCAGGGCCCAGCCTTGAAAGCGAGCAGTACTTC.

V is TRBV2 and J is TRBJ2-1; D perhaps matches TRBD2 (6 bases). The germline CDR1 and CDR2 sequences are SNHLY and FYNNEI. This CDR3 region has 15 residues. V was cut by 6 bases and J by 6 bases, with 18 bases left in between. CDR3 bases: TGTGCCAGCAGGACTAGTATCAGTCCGATCAATGAGCAGTTCTTC. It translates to CASRTSISPINEQFF. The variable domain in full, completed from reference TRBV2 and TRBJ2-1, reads EPEVTQTPSHQVTQMGQEVILRCVPISNHLYFYWYRQILGQKVEFLVSFYNNEISEKSEIFDDQFSVERPDGSNFTLKIRSTKLEDSAMYFCASRTSISPINEQFFGPGTRLTVL.

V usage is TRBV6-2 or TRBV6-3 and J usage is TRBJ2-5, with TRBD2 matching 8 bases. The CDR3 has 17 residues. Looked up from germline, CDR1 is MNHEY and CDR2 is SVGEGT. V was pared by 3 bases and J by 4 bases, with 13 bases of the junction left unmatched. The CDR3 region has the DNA TGTGCCAGCAGTTATTCGGTACGGGGGGGTGAAGGAGAGACCCAGTACTTC. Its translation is CASSYSVRGGEGETQYF.

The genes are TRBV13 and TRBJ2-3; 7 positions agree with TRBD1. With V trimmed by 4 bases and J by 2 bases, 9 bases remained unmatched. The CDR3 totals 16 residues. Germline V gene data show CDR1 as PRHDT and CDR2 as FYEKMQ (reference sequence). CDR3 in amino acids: CASSSKRGLDTDTQYF. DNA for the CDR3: TGTGCCAGCAGCTCGAAAAGGGGGCTTGACACAGATACGCAGTATTTT.

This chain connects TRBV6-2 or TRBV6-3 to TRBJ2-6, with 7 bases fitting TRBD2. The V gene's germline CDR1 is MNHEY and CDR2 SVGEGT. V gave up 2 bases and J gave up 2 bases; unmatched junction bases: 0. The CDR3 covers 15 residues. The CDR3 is CASSYGGAGANVLTF. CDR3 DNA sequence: TGTGCCAGCAGTTACGGGGGGGCTGGGGCCAACGTCCTGACTTTC.

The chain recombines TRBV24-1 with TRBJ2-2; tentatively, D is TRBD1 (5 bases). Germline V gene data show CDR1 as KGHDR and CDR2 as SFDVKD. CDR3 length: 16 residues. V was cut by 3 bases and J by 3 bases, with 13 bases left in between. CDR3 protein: CATSDTTEIYTGELFF. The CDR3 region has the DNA TGTGCCACCAGTGATACGACAGAAATTTACACCGGGGAGCTGTTTTTT.

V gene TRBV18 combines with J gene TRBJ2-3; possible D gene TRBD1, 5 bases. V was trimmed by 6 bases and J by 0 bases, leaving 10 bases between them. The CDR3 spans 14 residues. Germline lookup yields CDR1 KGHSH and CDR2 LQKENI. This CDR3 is CASSWTTSTDTQYF. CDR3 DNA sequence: TGTGCCAGCTCTTGGACAACTAGCACAGATACGCAGTATTTT.

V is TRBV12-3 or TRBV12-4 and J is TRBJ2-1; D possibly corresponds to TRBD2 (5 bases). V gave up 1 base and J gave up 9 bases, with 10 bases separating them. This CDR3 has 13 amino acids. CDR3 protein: CASSLVASSEQFF. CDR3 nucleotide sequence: TGTGCCAGCAGTTTAGTAGCGAGTAGTGAGCAGTTCTTC.

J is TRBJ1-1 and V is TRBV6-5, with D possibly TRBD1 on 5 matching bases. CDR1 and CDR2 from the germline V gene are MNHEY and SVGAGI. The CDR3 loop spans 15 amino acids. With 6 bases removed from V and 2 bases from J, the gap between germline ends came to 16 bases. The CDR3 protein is CASSLQERPNTEAFF. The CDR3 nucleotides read TGTGCCAGCAGCCTACAGGAAAGGCCTAACACTGAAGCTTTCTTT.

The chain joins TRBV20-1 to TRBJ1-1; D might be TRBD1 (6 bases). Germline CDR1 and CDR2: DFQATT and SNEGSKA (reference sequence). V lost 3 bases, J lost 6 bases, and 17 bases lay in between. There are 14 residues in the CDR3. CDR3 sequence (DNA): TGCAGTGCTAGTGATTTTGGGGGCTTCGCTGAAGCTTTCTTT. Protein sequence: CSASDFGGFAEAFF.

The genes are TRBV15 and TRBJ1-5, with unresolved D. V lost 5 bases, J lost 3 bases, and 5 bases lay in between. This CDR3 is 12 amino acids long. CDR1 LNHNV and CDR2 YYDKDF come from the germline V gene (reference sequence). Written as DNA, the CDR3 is TGTGCCACCAGCGGCTCCAATCAGCCCCAGCATTTT. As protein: CATSGSNQPQHF. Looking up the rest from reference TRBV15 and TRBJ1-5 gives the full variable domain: DAMVIQNPRYQVTQFGKPVTLSCSQTLNHNVMYWYQQKSSQAPKLLFHYYDKDFNNEADTPDNFQSRRPNTSFCFLDIRSPGLGDTAMYLCATSGSNQPQHFGDGTRLSIL.

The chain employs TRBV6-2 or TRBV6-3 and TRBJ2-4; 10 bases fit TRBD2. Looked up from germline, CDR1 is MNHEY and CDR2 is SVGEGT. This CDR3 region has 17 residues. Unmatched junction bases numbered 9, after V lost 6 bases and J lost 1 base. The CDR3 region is CASSTPSSGSAKNIQYF. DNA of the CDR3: TGTGCCAGCAGCACCCCGTCTAGCGGGAGTGCCAAAAACATTCAGTACTTC.

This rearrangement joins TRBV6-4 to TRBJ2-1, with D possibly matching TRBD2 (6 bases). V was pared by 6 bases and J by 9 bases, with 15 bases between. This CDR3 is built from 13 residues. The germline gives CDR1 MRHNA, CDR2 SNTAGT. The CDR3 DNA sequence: TGTGCCAGCAGAAGCGGGCTAGCAAGTGAGCAGTTCTTC. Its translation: CASRSGLASEQFF.

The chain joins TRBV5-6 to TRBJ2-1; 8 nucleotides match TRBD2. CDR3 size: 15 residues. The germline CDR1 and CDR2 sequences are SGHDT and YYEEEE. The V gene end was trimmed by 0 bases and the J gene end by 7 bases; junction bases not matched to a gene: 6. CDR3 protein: CASSLGLALQNEQFF. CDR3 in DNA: TGTGCCAGCAGCTTGGGACTAGCGTTGCAGAATGAGCAGTTCTTC. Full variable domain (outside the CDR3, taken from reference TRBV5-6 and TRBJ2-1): DAGVTQSPTHLIKTRGQQVTLRCSPKSGHDTVSWYQQALGQGPQFIFQYYEEEERQRGNFPDRFSGHQFPNYSSELNVNALLLGDSALYLCASSLGLALQNEQFFGPGTRLTVL.

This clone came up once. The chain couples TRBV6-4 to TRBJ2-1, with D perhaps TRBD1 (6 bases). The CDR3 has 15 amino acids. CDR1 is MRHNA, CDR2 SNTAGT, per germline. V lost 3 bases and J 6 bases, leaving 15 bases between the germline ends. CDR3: CASSESGGVGNEQFF. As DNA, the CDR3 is TGTGCCAGCAGTGAATCTGGGGGCGTAGGCAATGAGCAGTTCTTC.

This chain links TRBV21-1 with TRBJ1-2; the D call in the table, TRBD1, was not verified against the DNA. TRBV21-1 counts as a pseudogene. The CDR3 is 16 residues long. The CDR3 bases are TGTGCCAGCAGCAAAATTTTTTCAGGGGGCACGCTCGGCTACACCTTC. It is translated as CASSKIFSGGTLGYTF.

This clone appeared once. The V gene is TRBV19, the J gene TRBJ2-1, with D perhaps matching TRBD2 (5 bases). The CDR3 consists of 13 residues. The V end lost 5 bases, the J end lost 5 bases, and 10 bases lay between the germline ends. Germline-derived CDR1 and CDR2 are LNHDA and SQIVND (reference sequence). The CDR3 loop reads CASSLSANNEQFF. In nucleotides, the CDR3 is TGTGCCAGTAGTCTTAGCGCCAACAATGAGCAGTTCTTC.

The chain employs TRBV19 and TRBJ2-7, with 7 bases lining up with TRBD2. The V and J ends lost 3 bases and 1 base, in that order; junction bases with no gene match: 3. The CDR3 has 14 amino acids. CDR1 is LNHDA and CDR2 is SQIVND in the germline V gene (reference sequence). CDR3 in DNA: TGTGCCAGTAGTATGCAAGCGGGATCCTACGAGCAGTACTTC. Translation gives CASSMQAGSYEQYF.

The CDR3 region is CASNRETEAFF. DNA of the CDR3: TGTGCCAGCAACAGGGAAACTGAAGCTTTCTTT. The gene calls are TRBV6-4 and TRBJ1-1; TRBD1 is a possible D gene (6 bases). Germline values: CDR1 MRHNA, CDR2 SNTAGT. V was trimmed by 7 bases and J by 5 bases, leaving 8 bases between them. CDR3 length: 11 residues.

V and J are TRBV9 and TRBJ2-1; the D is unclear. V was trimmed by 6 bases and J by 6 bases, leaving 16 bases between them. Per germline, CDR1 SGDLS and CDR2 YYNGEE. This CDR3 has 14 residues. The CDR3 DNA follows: TGTGCCAGCAACGCGTCCCCCCTAGGCAATGAGCAGTTCTTC. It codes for CASNASPLGNEQFF.

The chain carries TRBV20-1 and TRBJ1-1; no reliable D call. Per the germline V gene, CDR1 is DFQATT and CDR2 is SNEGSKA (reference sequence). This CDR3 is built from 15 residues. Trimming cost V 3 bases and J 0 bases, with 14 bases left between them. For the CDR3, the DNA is TGCAGTGCTAGTACGGGGTTAGAGATGAACACTGAAGCTTTCTTT. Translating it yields CSASTGLEMNTEAFF.

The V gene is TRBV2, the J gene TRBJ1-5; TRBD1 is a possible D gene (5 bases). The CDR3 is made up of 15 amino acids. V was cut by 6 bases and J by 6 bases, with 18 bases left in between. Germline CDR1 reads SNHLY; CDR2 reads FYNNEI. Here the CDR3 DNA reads TGTGCCAGCAGGGCCGAGAGTGGGGCTTCTCAGCCCCAGCATTTT. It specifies CASRAESGASQPQHF.

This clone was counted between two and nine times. The CDR3 region has the DNA TGTGCCAGCACCCTCGACGGGGTAACCCAGTACTTC. It yields the protein CASTLDGVTQYF. The chain links TRBV6-5 to TRBJ2-5, with TRBD2 as a possible D gene (5 bases). The CDR3 sequence is 12 residues long. CDR1 MNHEY and CDR2 SVGAGI come from the germline V gene. Trimming removed 7 bases from V and 8 bases from J, with 14 bases in between.

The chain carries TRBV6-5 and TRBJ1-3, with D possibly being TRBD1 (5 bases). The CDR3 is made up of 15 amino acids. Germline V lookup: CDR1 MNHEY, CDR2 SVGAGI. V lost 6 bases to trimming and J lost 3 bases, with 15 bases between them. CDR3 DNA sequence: TGTGCCAGCAGGGGGGACTTAAGTGGTGGAAACACCATATATTTT. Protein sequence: CASRGDLSGGNTIYF.

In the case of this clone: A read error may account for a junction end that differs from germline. The CDR3 is CASSEALGRVTHGYTF. CDR3 DNA sequence: TGTGCCAGCAGTGAAGCTCTCGGGAGGGTAACTCATGGCTACACCTTT. The chain combines TRBV2 with TRBJ1-2, with unresolved D. The CDR3 is 16 residues long. Per germline, CDR1 SNHLY and CDR2 FYNNEI.

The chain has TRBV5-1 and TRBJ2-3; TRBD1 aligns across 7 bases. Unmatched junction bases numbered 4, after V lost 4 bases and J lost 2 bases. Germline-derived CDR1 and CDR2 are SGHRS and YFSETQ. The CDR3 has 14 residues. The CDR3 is CASSITGDTDTQYF. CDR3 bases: TGCGCCAGCAGCATTACAGGGGACACAGATACGCAGTATTTT.

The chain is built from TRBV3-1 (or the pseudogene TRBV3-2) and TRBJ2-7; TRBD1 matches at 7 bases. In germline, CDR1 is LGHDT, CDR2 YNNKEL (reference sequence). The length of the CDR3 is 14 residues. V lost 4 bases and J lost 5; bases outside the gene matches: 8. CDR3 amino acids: CASSPIAGGHEQYF. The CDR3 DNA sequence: TGTGCCAGCAGCCCCATCGCAGGGGGACACGAGCAGTACTTC.